The 8 T cell receptor beta chains presented below share a single source sample, sequenced in a study of blood T cell repertoires in COVID-19. Profiled with immunoSEQ multiplex PCR; TCRdb holds only in-frame clones, not every one. The sample yields 150,000 to 200,000 clones, about 86% seen once. Sequenced input: peripheral blood. Source of these receptors: a man aged 50 to 59 with active or convalescent COVID-19.

The CDR3 nucleotides read TGTGCCACCAGCAGAGATGTTGAGGAGGGAGCTTTCTTT. Residues: CATSRDVEEGAFF. The chain has TRBV15 and TRBJ1-1; D unresolved. Germline-derived CDR1 and CDR2 are LNHNV and YYDKDF (reference sequence). The CDR3 totals 13 residues. The V end was cut by 0 bases, the J end by 10 bases, with 12 bases between.

This rearrangement joins TRBV5-6 to TRBJ1-1; TRBD1 aligns across 7 bases. CDR3 length: 13 residues. The germline V gene has CDR1 SGHDT and CDR2 YYEEEE. V was clipped by 4 bases and J by 4 bases; unmatched bases: 4. CDR3 residues: CASSVGTATEAFF. The CDR3 DNA reads as TGTGCCAGCAGCGTCGGGACAGCCACTGAAGCTTTCTTT.

This rearrangement joins TRBV5-1 to TRBJ2-1; 7 positions agree with TRBD2. There are 13 residues in the CDR3. CDR1 is SGHRS and CDR2 is YFSETQ in the germline V gene. V was pared by 7 bases and J by 4 bases, with 5 bases of the junction left unmatched. CDR3 bases: TGCGCCAGCGAAGCTAGCGGTTACAATGAGCAGTTCTTC. Amino acid sequence: CASEASGYNEQFF.

This clone was seen a single time. The chain has TRBV19 and TRBJ1-1, with 10 bases that match TRBD1. Germline CDR1 LNHDA, CDR2 SQIVND (reference sequence). This CDR3 contains 17 residues. J gave up 5 bases and V 4 bases, and 13 bases lay outside the gene matches. CDR3 region: CASSTPGQGTARTEAFF. CDR3 nucleotide sequence: TGTGCCAGTAGTACGCCGGGACAGGGGACCGCGAGGACTGAAGCTTTCTTT. The full variable domain, its missing parts supplied by reference TRBV19 and TRBJ1-1, is DGGITQSPKYLFRKEGQNVTLSCEQNLNHDAMYWYRQDPGQGLRLIYYSQIVNDFQKGDIAEGYSVSREKKESFPLTVTSAQKNPTAFYLCASSTPGQGTARTEAFFGQGTRLTVV.

In its sample, this clone was seen a few times. Other DNA variants within this sample encode the same CDR3. The chain uses TRBV5-1 and TRBJ1-1; 8 bases map to TRBD1. The CDR3 has 14 residues. Germline V lookup: CDR1 SGHRS, CDR2 YFSETQ. V gave up 3 bases and J gave up 2 bases; unmatched junction bases: 3. The CDR3 region is CASSSTGVNTEAFF. In DNA form, the CDR3 reads TGCGCCAGCAGCTCGACAGGGGTTAACACTGAAGCTTTCTTT. Complete variable domain (other parts from reference TRBV5-1 and TRBJ1-1): KAGVTQTPRYLIKTRGQQVTLSCSPISGHRSVSWYQQTPGQGLQFLFEYFSETQRNKGNFPGRFSGRQFSNSRSEMNVSTLELGDSALYLCASSSTGVNTEAFFGQGTRLTVV.

This clone was picked up a small number of times. The sample has other DNA sequences that encode this CDR3 too. The chain carries TRBV5-4 and TRBJ2-1; 14 nucleotides line up with TRBD2. CDR1 SGHNT and CDR2 YYREEE come from the germline V gene (reference sequence). Germline trimming cut 4 bases from V and 10 bases from J; bases unmatched to any gene: 7. The CDR3 extends over 15 amino acids. CDR3 residues: CASSLGLAGVNEQFF. CDR3 in DNA: TGTGCCAGCAGCCTGGGACTAGCGGGAGTCAACGAGCAGTTCTTC.

This sequence joins TRBV30 and TRBJ1-6, with 8 bases fitting TRBD1. The CDR3 loop spans 14 amino acids. V trimming: 0 bases; J trimming: 10 bases; junction bases outside the gene matches: 5. Germline CDR1 is GTSNPN and CDR2 is SVGIG (reference sequence). The CDR3 nucleotides read TGTGCCTGGAGTGTACGAACAGGGGGATCACCCCTCCACTTT. Its protein is CAWSVRTGGSPLHF.

This clone was picked up one time. This chain links TRBV29-1 with TRBJ2-1, with 8 bases aligning to TRBD2. In germline, CDR1 is SQVTM, CDR2 ANQGSEA. The ends lost 8 bases at V and 1 base at J; junction bases unmatched: 7. This CDR3 spans 14 amino acids. The CDR3 region is CSITGRGSYNEQFF. CDR3 bases: TGCAGCATTACCGGGAGGGGATCCTACAATGAGCAGTTCTTC.